The 6 T cell receptor beta chains below all came from one sample that was sequenced in a study of blood T cell repertoires in COVID-19. Data came from immunoSEQ multiplex PCR; TCRdb stores just in-frame clones and leaves some out. The sample lists approximately 150,000 clones, roughly nine tenths occurring once. Sample: peripheral blood. These receptor sequences come from a human donor in a cohort sampled during active COVID-19.

The chain couples TRBV4-3 to TRBJ2-1; TRBD2 agrees at 11 bases. The CDR3 has 17 residues. Germline V gene sequence: CDR1 LGHNA, CDR2 YSLEER. After removal of 0 bases from V and 4 bases from J, the junction contained 5 bases not matched to a gene. CDR3 in amino acids: CASSQELAGGGYNEQFF. The CDR3 region has the DNA TGCGCCAGCAGCCAAGAGCTAGCGGGGGGCGGATACAATGAGCAGTTCTTC.

This chain connects TRBV19 to TRBJ1-1; 8 bases align to TRBD1. This CDR3 comprises 15 residues. The trim removed 3 bases at V and 5 bases at J, leaving 8 bases unmatched. Germline CDR1 LNHDA, CDR2 SQIVND (reference sequence). DNA of the CDR3: TGTGCCAGTAGTATTTACCCAGGGGGCACGACTGAAGCTTTCTTT. This translates into CASSIYPGGTTEAFF.

V is TRBV29-1 and J is TRBJ2-3; tentative D call: TRBD2 (5 bases). Looked up from germline, CDR1 is SQVTM and CDR2 is ANQGSEA. V dropped 6 bases and J dropped 4 bases, with 8 bases sitting between them. This CDR3 comprises 11 residues. The CDR3 DNA is TGCAGCGTAGGACTCTCAGATACGCAGTATTTT. Translated, it gives CSVGLSDTQYF.

The chain links TRBV4-3 to TRBJ2-7; tentative D call: TRBD1 (6 bases). Per the germline V gene, CDR1 is LGHNA and CDR2 is YSLEER. CDR3 length: 15 amino acids. The V and J ends lost 3 bases and 3 bases respectively, with 15 bases between them. CDR3 in DNA: TGCGCCAGCAGCCAGAAAACAACGGACAGCTACGAGCAGTACTTC. It is translated as CASSQKTTDSYEQYF.

The J gene is TRBJ2-1, the V gene TRBV28; TRBD2 matches 9 bases. The V gene's germline CDR1 is MDHEN and CDR2 SYDVKM. CDR3 size: 15 residues. With V trimmed by 7 bases and J by 4 bases, 8 bases remained unmatched. CDR3 in DNA: TGTGCCAGCACCCCCGGGACTAGCATATACAATGAGCAGTTCTTC. Amino acid sequence: CASTPGTSIYNEQFF.

The chain links TRBV3-1 (or the pseudogene TRBV3-2) to TRBJ2-2, with 10 nucleotides matching TRBD2. The V segment lost 1 base and the J segment 6 bases; nucleotides outside the gene matches: 8. Germline V gives CDR1 LGHDT, CDR2 YNNKEL (reference sequence). CDR3 length: 17 amino acids. The DNA for the CDR3 is TGTGCCAGCAGCCAAGGCATACTAGCGGGGTTGGCCGGGGAGCTGTTTTTT. It is translated as CASSQGILAGLAGELFF.